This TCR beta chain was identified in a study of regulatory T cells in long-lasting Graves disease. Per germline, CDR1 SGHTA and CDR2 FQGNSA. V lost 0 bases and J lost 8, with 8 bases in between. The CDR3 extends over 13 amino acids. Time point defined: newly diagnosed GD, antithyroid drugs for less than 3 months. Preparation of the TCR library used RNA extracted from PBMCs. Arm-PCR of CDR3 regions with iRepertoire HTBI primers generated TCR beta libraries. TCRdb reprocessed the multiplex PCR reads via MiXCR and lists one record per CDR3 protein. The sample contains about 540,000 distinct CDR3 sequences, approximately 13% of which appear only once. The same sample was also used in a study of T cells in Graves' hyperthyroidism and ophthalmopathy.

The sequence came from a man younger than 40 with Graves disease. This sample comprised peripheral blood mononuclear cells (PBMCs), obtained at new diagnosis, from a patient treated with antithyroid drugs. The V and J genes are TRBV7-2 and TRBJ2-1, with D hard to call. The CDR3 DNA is TGTGCCAGCAGCTTAGCGGGGTGGGATGAGCAGTTCTTC. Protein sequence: CASSLAGWDEQFF.